Presented here are 17 T cell receptor beta chains from one specimen sequenced in a study of blood T cell repertoires in COVID-19. TCRdb keeps only in-frame clones here, not all; method: immunoSEQ multiplex PCR. The sample shows roughly 100,000 clones, approximately 84% of them seen only once. The sample comprised peripheral blood. The receptors were sampled from a human donor in a cohort sampled during active COVID-19.

The genes are TRBV3-1 (or the pseudogene TRBV3-2) and TRBJ1-5; D is possibly TRBD1 (5 bases). CDR1 is LGHDT, CDR2 YNNKEL, per germline (reference sequence). CDR3 length: 15 amino acids. Trimming shortened V by 4 bases and J by 4 bases, and 14 bases separated the two germline ends. In DNA form, the CDR3 reads TGTGCCAGCAGCCCAGGGCGGGGTGTGAATCAGCCCCAGCATTTT. This gives the protein CASSPGRGVNQPQHF.

This rearrangement joins TRBV29-1 to TRBJ2-3, with D tentatively TRBD2 (6 bases). This CDR3 has 13 residues. Trimming stripped 6 bases from V and 2 bases from J, with 12 bases between. Germline V gives CDR1 SQVTM, CDR2 ANQGSEA. The CDR3 region has the DNA TGCAGCGTGAGGGACTCCCTCACAGATACGCAGTATTTT. Translated: CSVRDSLTDTQYF.

The chain is built from TRBV7-2 and TRBJ1-5; D is unresolved. The CDR3 loop spans 13 amino acids. Germline CDR1 reads SGHTA; CDR2 reads FQGNSA. V was clipped by 1 base and J by 7 bases, with 8 bases between them. The CDR3 spells CASSLVPEQPQHF. The DNA of the CDR3 is TGTGCCAGCAGCTTAGTCCCCGAGCAGCCCCAGCATTTT.

This sequence joins TRBV3-1 (or the pseudogene TRBV3-2) and TRBJ1-1; D is ambiguous. V gave up 1 base and J gave up 4 bases, with 7 bases separating them. Germline loops: CDR1 LGHDT, CDR2 YNNKEL (reference sequence). The CDR3 spans 13 residues. The DNA for the CDR3 is TGTGCCAGCAGCCAAGGGGCGGGCACTGAAGCTTTCTTT. It codes for CASSQGAGTEAFF.

This clone has more than one count but fewer than ten. CDR3 sequence: CASSPTERVSEQYF. DNA of the CDR3: TGTGCCAGCAGCCCAACCGAAAGAGTGAGTGAGCAGTACTTC. The V gene is TRBV7-6, the J gene TRBJ2-7, with no clear D. V lost 5 bases and J lost 7, with 18 bases in between. CDR1 is SGHVS, CDR2 FNYEAQ, per germline. The CDR3 is made up of 14 amino acids.

V gene TRBV28 combines with J gene TRBJ1-1, with 10 bases identical to TRBD1. Trimming took 4 bases from V and 4 from J; bases not matched to a gene: 6. The CDR3 consists of 15 residues. CDR1 MDHEN and CDR2 SYDVKM come from the germline V gene. CDR3 DNA: TGTGCCAGCAGTTCGTCGGACAGGGGGGGCACTGAAGCTTTCTTT. This encodes CASSSSDRGGTEAFF.

V usage is TRBV28 and J usage is TRBJ1-5; 8 positions agree with TRBD1. Trimming at V came to 5 bases and at J to 2 bases, leaving 2 bases not matched to a gene. Germline CDR1 reads MDHEN; CDR2 reads SYDVKM. This CDR3 has 14 amino acids. The DNA of the CDR3 is TGTGCCAGCAGTCGGACAGGGCGCAATCAGCCCCAGCATTTT. Translated: CASSRTGRNQPQHF.

The gene calls are TRBV5-1 and TRBJ2-2; TRBD2 is a possible D gene (5 bases). V dropped 0 bases and J dropped 6 bases, with 12 bases sitting between them. This CDR3 spans 15 amino acids. Per the germline V gene, CDR1 is SGHRS and CDR2 is YFSETQ. CDR3 in DNA: TGCGCCAGCAGCTTGGTTCCCCTAGCCTCCGGGGAGCTGTTTTTT. This translates into CASSLVPLASGELFF.

The chain couples TRBV11-2 to TRBJ1-3; D is perhaps TRBD1 (6 bases). V lost 5 bases and J 1 base, leaving 21 bases between the germline ends. This CDR3 has 18 amino acids. Germline lookup yields CDR1 SGHAT and CDR2 FQNNGV. This chain's CDR3 is CASSPSWGGPESGNTIYF. CDR3 DNA sequence: TGTGCCAGCAGCCCCTCCTGGGGGGGGCCGGAGTCTGGAAACACCATATATTTT.

This clone was observed a handful of times. V is TRBV3-1 (or the pseudogene TRBV3-2) and J is TRBJ2-5, with D maybe TRBD1 (6 bases). V was trimmed by 6 bases and J by 5 bases, leaving 13 bases between them. The V gene's germline CDR1 is LGHDT and CDR2 YNNKEL (reference sequence). The CDR3 runs 13 residues. The CDR3 DNA follows: TGTGCCAGCAGTACACAGGGAAGCGAGACCCAGTACTTC. Residues: CASSTQGSETQYF.

The rearrangement uses TRBV18 and TRBJ2-1; D may be TRBD2 (5 bases). This CDR3 is 15 amino acids long. Trimming stripped 2 bases from V and 4 bases from J, with 12 bases between. Germline loops: CDR1 KGHSH, CDR2 LQKENI. The DNA of the CDR3 is TGTGCCAGCTCACCAATGGAAGGCGGGTACAATGAGCAGTTCTTC. Translated: CASSPMEGGYNEQFF.

This rearrangement joins TRBV5-4 to TRBJ2-1; TRBD2 might be the D (7 bases). The CDR3 has 14 amino acids. V lost 0 bases and J lost 10, with 14 bases in between. Germline V gene sequence: CDR1 SGHNT, CDR2 YYREEE (reference sequence). As DNA, the CDR3 is TGTGCCAGCAGCTTGGAGGGGGGGCGGACCGAGCAGTTCTTC. It specifies CASSLEGGRTEQFF.

The gene calls are TRBV11-3 and TRBJ2-7; 7 bases match TRBD1. CDR1 SGHNT and CDR2 YENEEA come from the germline V gene. With V trimmed by 5 bases and J by 5 bases, 9 bases remained unmatched. This CDR3 contains 14 residues. CDR3: CASSIEDRPHEQYF. The CDR3 DNA follows: TGTGCCAGCAGCATTGAGGACAGGCCCCACGAGCAGTACTTC.

This sequence joins TRBV21-1 and TRBJ2-3; the D call of TRBD2 is as the table states it, not checked on the DNA. TRBV21-1 is reported as a pseudogene. This CDR3 has 15 amino acids. Written as DNA, the CDR3 is TGTGCCGACCAATACGGGGGGATTAGCACAGATACGCAGTATTTT. Encoded protein: CADQYGGISTDTQYF.

This chain links TRBV10-3 with TRBJ2-7; 10 bases match TRBD2. Trimming removed 7 bases from V and 6 bases from J; junction bases left unmatched: 6. Looked up from germline, CDR1 is ENHRY and CDR2 is SYGVKD. The length of the CDR3 is 13 residues. This CDR3 is CAIMVAGGSEQYF. The CDR3 nucleotides read TGTGCCATCATGGTAGCGGGGGGAAGCGAGCAGTACTTC.

The chain uses TRBV11-2 and TRBJ2-5; 8 bases agree with TRBD1. Germline V gives CDR1 SGHAT, CDR2 FQNNGV. V lost 2 bases, J lost 4 bases, and 3 bases stayed unmatched. The CDR3 totals 14 residues. The chain's CDR3 is CASSLQQGVETQYF. The DNA of the CDR3 is TGTGCCAGCAGCTTACAACAGGGGGTAGAGACCCAGTACTTC.

The chain combines TRBV7-3 with TRBJ2-2; TRBD2 matches 7 bases. CDR3 length: 18 residues. Germline V gene lookup returns CDR1 SGHTA and CDR2 FQGTGA. The trim removed 5 bases at V and 2 bases at J, leaving 14 bases unmatched. The CDR3 DNA reads TGTGCCAGCAGCCCTACCGCCCTACTAGCGCGAAACACCGGGGAGCTGTTTTTT. It encodes CASSPTALLARNTGELFF.